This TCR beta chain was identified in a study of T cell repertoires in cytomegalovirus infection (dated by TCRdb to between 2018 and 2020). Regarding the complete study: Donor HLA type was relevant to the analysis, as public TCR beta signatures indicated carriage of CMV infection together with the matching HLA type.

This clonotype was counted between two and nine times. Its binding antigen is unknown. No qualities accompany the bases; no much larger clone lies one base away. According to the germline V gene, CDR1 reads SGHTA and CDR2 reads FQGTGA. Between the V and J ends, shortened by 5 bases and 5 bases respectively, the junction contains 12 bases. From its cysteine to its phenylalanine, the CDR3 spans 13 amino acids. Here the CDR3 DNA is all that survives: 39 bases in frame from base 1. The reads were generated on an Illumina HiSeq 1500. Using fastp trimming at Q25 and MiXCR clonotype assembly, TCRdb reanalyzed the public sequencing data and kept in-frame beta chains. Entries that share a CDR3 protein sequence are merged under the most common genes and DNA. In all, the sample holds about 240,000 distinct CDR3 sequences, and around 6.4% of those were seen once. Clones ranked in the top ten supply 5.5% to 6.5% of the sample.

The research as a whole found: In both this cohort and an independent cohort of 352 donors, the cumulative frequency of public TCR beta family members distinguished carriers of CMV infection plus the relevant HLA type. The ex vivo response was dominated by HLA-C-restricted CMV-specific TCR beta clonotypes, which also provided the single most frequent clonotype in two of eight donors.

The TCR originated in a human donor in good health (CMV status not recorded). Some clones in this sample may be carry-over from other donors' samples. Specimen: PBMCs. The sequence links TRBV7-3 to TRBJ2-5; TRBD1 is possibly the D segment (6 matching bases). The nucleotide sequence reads TGTGCCAGCAGCCAGGGGACAAAGGAGACCCAGTACTTC. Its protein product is CASSQGTKETQYF.